These 4 T cell receptor beta chains originate from one sample sequenced in a study of blood T cells in healthy people across ages. Next came a second PCR, run for about 7 to 12 cycles, which used a sample-barcoded 5' primer along with a J-beta primer mix. TCRdb ran MiXCR on the 5' RACE reads and lists one entry per CDR3 protein. The table records approximately 2,000,000 distinct CDR3 sequences, roughly two fifths of them present only once. The sample was blood. The source is a human donor in good health.

The chain employs TRBV24-1 and TRBJ2-7; D remains unclear. Between the trimmed V and J ends, which lost 8 bases and 1 base, there was a span of 11 bases. Looked up from germline, CDR1 is KGHDR and CDR2 is SFDVKD. CDR3 size: 13 residues. The CDR3 protein is CATNSGLSYEQYF. The CDR3 bases are TGTGCCACCAACTCGGGCCTATCCTACGAGCAGTACTTC.

The CDR3 spells CASNTLLAKQYF. Written as DNA, the CDR3 is TGTGCCAGCAACACACTTCTAGCGAAGCAGTACTTC. V and J are TRBV6-2 or TRBV6-3 and TRBJ2-7; D might be TRBD2 (6 bases). The CDR3 consists of 12 residues. Trimming left V 7 bases short and J 8 bases short, with 15 bases between. Germline V gene sequence: CDR1 MNHEY, CDR2 SVGEGT.

This clonotype was counted a few times. The rearrangement links TRBV7-9 to TRBJ1-1, with D perhaps matching TRBD1 (6 bases). The CDR3 covers 15 residues. V was shortened by 2 bases and J by 3 bases, with 13 bases between the two germline ends. The germline V gene has CDR1 SEHNR and CDR2 FQNEAQ (reference sequence). CDR3 loop: CASSLSDSRYTEAFF. CDR3 DNA: TGTGCCAGCAGCTTATCGGACAGCAGATACACTGAAGCTTTCTTT. Drawing the rest from reference TRBV7-9 and TRBJ1-1, the complete variable domain is DTGVSQNPRHKITKRGQNVTFRCDPISEHNRLYWYRQTLGQGPEFLTYFQNEAQLEKSRLLSDRFSAERPKGSFSTLEIQRTEQGDSAMYLCASSLSDSRYTEAFFGQGTRLTVV.

The chain uses TRBV28 and TRBJ1-1; D perhaps matches TRBD1 (5 bases). This CDR3 comprises 14 residues. Deletions cut 5 bases from V and 4 bases from J, with 14 bases between. The germline CDR1 and CDR2 sequences are MDHEN and SYDVKM. The CDR3, as DNA: TGTGCCAGCAGTAGTCAACAGGAACCCACTGAAGCTTTCTTT. This codes for CASSSQQEPTEAFF.